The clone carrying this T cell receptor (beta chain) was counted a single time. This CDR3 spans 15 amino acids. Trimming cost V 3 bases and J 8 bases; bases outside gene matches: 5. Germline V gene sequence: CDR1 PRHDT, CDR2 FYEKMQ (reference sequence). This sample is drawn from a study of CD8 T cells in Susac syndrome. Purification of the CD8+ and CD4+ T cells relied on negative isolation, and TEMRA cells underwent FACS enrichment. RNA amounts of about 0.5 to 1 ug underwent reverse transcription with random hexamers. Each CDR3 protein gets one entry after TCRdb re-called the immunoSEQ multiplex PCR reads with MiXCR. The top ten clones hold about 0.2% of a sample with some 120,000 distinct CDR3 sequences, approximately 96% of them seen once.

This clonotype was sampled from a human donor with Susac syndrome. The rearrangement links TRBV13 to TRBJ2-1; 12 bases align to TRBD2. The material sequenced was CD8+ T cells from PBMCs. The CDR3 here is CASSFLAGGPYEQFF. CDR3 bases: TGTGCCAGCAGCTTCCTAGCGGGGGGGCCTTATGAGCAGTTCTTC.